This TCR beta chain was identified in a study of cytomegalovirus exposure and HLA in healthy donors. The CDR3 runs 12 residues. Germline V gene data show CDR1 as SEHNR and CDR2 as FQNEAQ (reference sequence). Trimming cost V 1 base and J 8 bases, with 8 bases left between them. PCR was performed using 60 Vbeta and 13 Jbeta primers. The data were produced by immunoSEQ multiplex PCR, yet TCRdb's version contains in-frame clones alone and is incomplete. The sample holds 75,000 to 90,000 clones, around 77% seen once. V usage is TRBV7-9 and J usage is TRBJ1-1, with D unclear. Sequenced input: PBMCs. The source is a man between 45 and 60 years old in good health and CMV-seronegative. CDR3 residues: CASSLEAAEAFF. The CDR3 nucleotides read TGTGCCAGCAGCTTAGAGGCGGCGGAAGCTTTCTTT.